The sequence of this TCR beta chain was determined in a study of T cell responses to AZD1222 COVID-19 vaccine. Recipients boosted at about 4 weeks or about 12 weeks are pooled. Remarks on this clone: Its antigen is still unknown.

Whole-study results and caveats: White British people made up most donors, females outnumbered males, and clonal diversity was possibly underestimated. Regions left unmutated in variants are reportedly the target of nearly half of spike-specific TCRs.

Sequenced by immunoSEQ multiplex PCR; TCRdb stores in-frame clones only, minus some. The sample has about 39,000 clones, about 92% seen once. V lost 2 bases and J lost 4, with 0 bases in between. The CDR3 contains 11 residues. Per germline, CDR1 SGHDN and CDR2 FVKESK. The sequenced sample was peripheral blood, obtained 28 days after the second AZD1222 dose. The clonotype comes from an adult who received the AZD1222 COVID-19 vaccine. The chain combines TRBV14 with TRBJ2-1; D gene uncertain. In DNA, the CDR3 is TGTGCCAGCAGCCAATACAATGAGCAGTTCTTC. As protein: CASSQYNEQFF.